This is a list of T cell receptor beta chains from one sample in a study of post-analysis software for immune sequencing data. Each CDR3 protein gets one entry after TCRdb re-called the PCR reads with MiXCR. The data contain hundreds of thousands of distinct CDR3 sequences, roughly 58% of them singletons. The sample was blood. Receptors were obtained from a girl aged 5-17 years with multiple sclerosis. Both conserved end residues are part of each CDR3. D genes are given only for firm matches. Clone sizes are given selectively: once, few, many, or a class where the clone is expanded.

j_call | clone_size | d_call | v_call | cdr3_nt | cdr3_aa
TRBJ2-7 | NA | TRBD2 | TRBV20-1 | TGCAGTGCTAGTCCCTTGGGGCTAGCGGGAGCCAACGAGCAGTACTTC | CSASPLGLAGANEQYF
TRBJ1-4 | NA | NA | TRBV4-1 | TGCGCCAGCAGCCAAGATCGGGGGAAGGTAACAACTAATGAAAAACTGTTTTTT | CASSQDRGKVTTNEKLFF
TRBJ2-3 | NA | NA | TRBV12-3/TRBV12-4 | TGTGCCAGCAGCCCGGGGCCAAGAGGCCCAGATACGCAGTATTTT | CASSPGPRGPDTQYF
TRBJ2-1 | NA | TRBD2 | TRBV6-2/TRBV6-3 | TGTGCCAGCAGTCCAGCGGGATCGATCTACAATGAGCAGTTCTTC | CASSPAGSIYNEQFF
TRBJ2-7 | NA | TRBD1 | TRBV2 | TGTGCCAGCAGTGAAGCGAGAGGACAGGCGGCCCGCTACGAGCAGTACTTC | CASSEARGQAARYEQYF
TRBJ2-5 | once | TRBD2 | TRBV5-6 | TGTGCCAGCAGCTTGGGTTTGGGACTACAAGAGACCCAGTACTTC | CASSLGLGLQETQYF
TRBJ2-1 | NA | NA | TRBV6-2/TRBV6-3 | TGTGCCAGCAGGCGCGCCGGGACACACTACAATGAGCAGTTCTTC | CASRRAGTHYNEQFF
TRBJ2-3 | NA | TRBD2 | TRBV7-9 | TGTGCCAGCAGCACCACTGGAGGCGGGAGGCCCTTTAGCACAGATACGCAGTATTTT | CASSTTGGGRPFSTDTQYF
TRBJ2-3 | once | NA | TRBV7-2 | TGTGCCAGCAGCTTAGCGCTAAGAAAAGATACGCAGTATTTT | CASSLALRKDTQYF
TRBJ2-5 | few | TRBD2 | TRBV5-1 | TGCGCCAGCAGGAACGGACTAGCGGGAGAGAGAGAGACCCAGTACTTC | CASRNGLAGERETQYF
TRBJ2-7 | NA | TRBD2 | TRBV20-1 | TGCAGTGCTAGAGTGGCGGGAGGGCCTGGCTACGAGCAGTACTTC | CSARVAGGPGYEQYF
TRBJ2-7 | NA | NA | TRBV9 | TGTGCCAGCAGCCCACGGACCAGCCACGAGCAGTACTTC | CASSPRTSHEQYF
TRBJ2-7 | NA | TRBD1 | TRBV11-3 | TGTGCCAGCAGCATCGCCGGGACAGAACACTACGAGCAGTACTTC | CASSIAGTEHYEQYF
TRBJ1-2 | NA | TRBD1 | TRBV3-1 | TGTGCCAGCAGCCAAGGAGGGGGCGCTTATGGCTACACCTTC | CASSQGGGAYGYTF
TRBJ1-1 | NA | NA | TRBV14 | TGTGCCAGCAGCCAAGATTTTGGCTTCTGGGGCAGCACTGAAGCTTTCTTT | CASSQDFGFWGSTEAFF
TRBJ2-1 | NA | TRBD2 | TRBV29-1 | TGCAGCGTTGGGGGACTAGCGGGAGTCTGGGGTTCCTACAATGAGCAGTTCTTC | CSVGGLAGVWGSYNEQFF
TRBJ2-1 | NA | TRBD2 | TRBV5-1 | TGCGCCAGCAACCCGACTAGCGGGGGGGCCTCGGGTGAGCAGTTCTTC | CASNPTSGGASGEQFF
TRBJ1-2 | many | TRBD1 | TRBV5-1 | TGCGCCAGCAGCTTCGGACAGGGCGGAGGCTATGGCTACACCTTC | CASSFGQGGGYGYTF
TRBJ2-1 | NA | NA | TRBV7-9 | TGTGCCAGCAGTAATCAGGGGCGCACGGGGGATGAGCAGTTCTTC | CASSNQGRTGDEQFF
TRBJ2-3 | NA | TRBD1 | TRBV5-1 | TGCGCCAGCAGCTCACAGGGGCCTATACACACAGATACGCAGTATTTT | CASSSQGPIHTDTQYF
TRBJ2-7 | NA | TRBD1 | TRBV29-1 | TGCAGCGTTGAGGTTACAGGGGCCGAGCAGTACTTC | CSVEVTGAEQYF
TRBJ1-6 | NA | NA | TRBV9 | TGTGCCAGCAGCGTGGATACGGAGTGGAATTCACCCCTCCACTTT | CASSVDTEWNSPLHF
TRBJ1-3 | NA | TRBD1 | TRBV6-6 | TGTGCCAGCAGAGACAGGGAGGCTGGAAACACCATATATTTT | CASRDREAGNTIYF
TRBJ2-7 | NA | NA | TRBV5-1 | TGCGCCAGCAGCGCAGGGTTACTTTACGAGCAGTACTTC | CASSAGLLYEQYF
TRBJ2-1 | few | NA | TRBV20-1 | TGCAGTGCTAGAGATATCGGTTACAATGAGCAGTTCTTC | CSARDIGYNEQFF
TRBJ2-5 | NA | NA | TRBV12-3/TRBV12-4 | TGTGCCAGCAGCTGGTTCGGAGAGACCCAGTACTTC | CASSWFGETQYF
TRBJ2-7 | few | NA | TRBV7-9 | TGTGCCAGCAGCATATTCTTAGGGCCCACCTCCTACGAGCAGTACTTC | CASSIFLGPTSYEQYF
TRBJ2-7 | few | TRBD2 | TRBV5-1 | TGCGCCAGCAGCTTCACTAGCGGGATTCGCGAGCAGTACTTC | CASSFTSGIREQYF
TRBJ2-7 | few | NA | TRBV20-1 | TGCAGTGCTAGAGTGGGGAGCCCGAGTGAGGCCCAGTACTTC | CSARVGSPSEAQYF
TRBJ2-4 | few | TRBD2 | TRBV10-3 | TGTGCCATCAGTGCTAGCGGGAGTTGGGAAAACATTCAGTACTTC | CAISASGSWENIQYF
TRBJ2-3 | NA | NA | TRBV15 | TGTGCCACCAGCAGAGCGCTGGGGAGGAGGGAACTCAGCACAGATACGCAGTATTTT | CATSRALGRRELSTDTQYF
TRBJ2-1 | NA | TRBD1 | TRBV7-9 | TGTGCCAGCAGCATGCCCACTCGGGACAGGACATACAATGAGCAGTTCTTC | CASSMPTRDRTYNEQFF
TRBJ2-3 | NA | NA | TRBV18 | TGTGCCAGCGACCCCAGAGGGGGACCCAGCACAGATACGCAGTATTTT | CASDPRGGPSTDTQYF
TRBJ2-7 | few | TRBD1 | TRBV6-5 | TGTGCCAGCAGTCAACACGACAGGGGCCCCTACGAGCAGTACTTC | CASSQHDRGPYEQYF
TRBJ1-1 | NA | NA | TRBV29-1 | TGCAGCGTTGCGGGGACCCGACACATGAACACTGAAGCTTTCTTT | CSVAGTRHMNTEAFF
TRBJ2-5 | NA | NA | TRBV12-3/TRBV12-4 | TGTGCCAGCAGTCCCACTAGGTCGGGTGAGCAGTACTTC | CASSPTRSGEQYF
TRBJ2-5 | NA | NA | TRBV29-1 | TGCAGCGTGTCCGAGTATCGGGAGCGGCAAGAGACCCAGTACTTC | CSVSEYRERQETQYF
TRBJ2-1 | NA | TRBD2 | TRBV5-1 | TGCGCCAGCAGCTTGAGTCCCCGGGGGGTTGAGCAGTTCTTC | CASSLSPRGVEQFF
TRBJ2-4 | NA | NA | TRBV5-1 | TGCGCCAGCAGCGGGGGGGCCGGCCCTGGGGCCAAAAACATTCAGTACTTC | CASSGGAGPGAKNIQYF
TRBJ2-7 | few | TRBD2 | TRBV6-1 | TGTGCCAGCAGTGAGGCTTACCTAGCGGGTGGGGATATTTCCTACGAGCAGTACTTC | CASSEAYLAGGDISYEQYF
TRBJ2-1 | NA | NA | TRBV24-1 | TGTGCCACCAGTGATAAACTCCCGGGCCACAATGAGCAGTTCTTC | CATSDKLPGHNEQFF
TRBJ2-6 | few | TRBD1 | TRBV5-1 | TGCGCCAGCAGCTTGGCCGGGACAGGAGTCTCTGGGGCCAACGTCCTGACTTTC | CASSLAGTGVSGANVLTF
TRBJ2-1 | few | NA | TRBV6-1 | TGTGCCAGCAGGGAGGGCCCTGGTGAGCAGTTCTTC | CASREGPGEQFF
TRBJ2-3 | NA | NA | TRBV7-3 | TGTGCCAGCAGCTGGTCCGGGGACCATACGCAGTATTTT | CASSWSGDHTQYF
TRBJ2-5 | few | TRBD2 | TRBV20-1 | TGCAGTGCTACGGGACTAGCGGGAGCGTACCAAGAGACCCAGTACTTC | CSATGLAGAYQETQYF
TRBJ2-1 | NA | TRBD2 | TRBV20-1 | TGCAGTGCCGGCTCTGGCGGGGGCTCCTACAATGAGCAGTTCTTC | CSAGSGGGSYNEQFF
TRBJ2-7 | few | NA | TRBV29-1 | TGCAGCGGCAGGGCCCCAGGCGGGCACGAGCAGTACTTC | CSGRAPGGHEQYF
TRBJ1-2 | NA | NA | TRBV14 | TGTGCCAGCAGCCAAGACTATGAGGGGCTTGGTGGCTACACCTTC | CASSQDYEGLGGYTF
TRBJ2-3 | few | NA | TRBV12-3/TRBV12-4 | TGTGCCAGCAGTTCACCGGGACACGGTTTCACAGATACGCAGTATTTT | CASSSPGHGFTDTQYF
TRBJ1-1 | NA | NA | TRBV6-5 | TGTGCCAGCAGCCCAAGTGGATCTGCGGATGAAGCTTTCTTT | CASSPSGSADEAFF
TRBJ2-3 | NA | NA | TRBV5-1 | TGCGCCAGCAGCTTGGTCCCCACCGGGACCGCGTTGAGTACGCAGTATTTT | CASSLVPTGTALSTQYF
TRBJ2-5 | NA | TRBD1 | TRBV14 | TGTGCCAGCAGCCAAAGATTCGGCAGGGGGTCAGAGACCCAGTACTTC | CASSQRFGRGSETQYF
TRBJ2-5 | NA | TRBD2 | TRBV5-1 | TGCGCCAGCAGCCCCTGGGGGACTAGCGGGAAGGAGACCCAGTACTTC | CASSPWGTSGKETQYF
TRBJ2-5 | NA | TRBD1 | TRBV29-1 | TGCAGCGTTCACAGGGGCGGGGAGACCCAGTACTTC | CSVHRGGETQYF
TRBJ2-5 | few | NA | TRBV6-6 | TGTGCCAGCAGTCGGAACGGGGGTCAAGAGACCCAGTACTTC | CASSRNGGQETQYF
TRBJ2-1 | NA | TRBD1 | TRBV29-1 | TGCAGCGTGGACAGGAATTTGGGTGAGCAGTTCTTC | CSVDRNLGEQFF
TRBJ2-3 | few | NA | TRBV29-1 | TGCAGCGTTGAGCCGCAGGAGGCAGATACGCAGTATTTT | CSVEPQEADTQYF